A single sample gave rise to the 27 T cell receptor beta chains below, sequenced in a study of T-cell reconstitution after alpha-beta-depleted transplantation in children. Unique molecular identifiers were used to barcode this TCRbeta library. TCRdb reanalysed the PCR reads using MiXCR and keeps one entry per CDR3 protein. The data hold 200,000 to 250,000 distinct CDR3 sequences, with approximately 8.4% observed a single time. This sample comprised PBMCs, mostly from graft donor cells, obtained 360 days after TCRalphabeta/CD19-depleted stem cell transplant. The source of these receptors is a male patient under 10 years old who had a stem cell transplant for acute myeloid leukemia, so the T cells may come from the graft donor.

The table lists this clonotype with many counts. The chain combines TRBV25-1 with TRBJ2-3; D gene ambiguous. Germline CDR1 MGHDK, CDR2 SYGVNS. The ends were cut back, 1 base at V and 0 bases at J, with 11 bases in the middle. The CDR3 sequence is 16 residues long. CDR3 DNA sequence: TGTGCCAGCAGTGAATTAGGCACAGTTAGCACAGATACGCAGTATTTT. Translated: CASSELGTVSTDTQYF.

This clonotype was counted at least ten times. CDR3 sequence: CAISTGSGANVLTF. As DNA, the CDR3 is TGTGCCATCAGTACAGGGTCTGGGGCCAACGTCCTGACTTTC. The chain employs TRBV10-3 and TRBJ2-6; tentatively, D is TRBD1 (6 bases). The V gene lost 5 bases and the J gene lost 1 base, with 6 bases spanning the gap. There are 14 residues in the CDR3. Per germline, CDR1 ENHRY and CDR2 SYGVKD.

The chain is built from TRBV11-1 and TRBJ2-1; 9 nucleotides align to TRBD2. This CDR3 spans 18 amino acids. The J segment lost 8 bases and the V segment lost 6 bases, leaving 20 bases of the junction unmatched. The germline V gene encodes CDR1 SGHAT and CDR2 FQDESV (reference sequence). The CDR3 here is CASSLAPPSGVYGDEQFF. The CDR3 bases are TGTGCCAGCAGTCTAGCCCCCCCTAGCGGGGTGTATGGCGATGAGCAGTTCTTC.

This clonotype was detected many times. The CDR3 here is CASSIVGTSSYEQYF. Written as DNA, the CDR3 is TGCGCCAGCAGCATTGTCGGGACGAGCTCCTACGAGCAGTACTTC. The genes are TRBV5-1 and TRBJ2-7; the D call may be TRBD1 or TRBD2 (5 bases each). This CDR3 spans 15 amino acids. The germline V gene encodes CDR1 SGHRS and CDR2 YFSETQ. The germline V and J ends were trimmed by 4 bases and 0 bases, with 14 bases remaining between them.

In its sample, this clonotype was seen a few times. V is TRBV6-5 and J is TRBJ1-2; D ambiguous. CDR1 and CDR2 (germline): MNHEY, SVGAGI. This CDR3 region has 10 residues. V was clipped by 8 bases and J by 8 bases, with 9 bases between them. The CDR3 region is CASYGEGYTF. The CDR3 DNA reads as TGTGCCAGCTATGGGGAAGGCTACACCTTC.

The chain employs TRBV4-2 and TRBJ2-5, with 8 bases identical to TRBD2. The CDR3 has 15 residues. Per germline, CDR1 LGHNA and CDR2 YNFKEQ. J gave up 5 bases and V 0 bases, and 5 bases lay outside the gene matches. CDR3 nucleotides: TGTGCCAGCAGCCAAGAGAGCGGGAGACCGGAGACCCAGTACTTC. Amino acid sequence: CASSQESGRPETQYF.

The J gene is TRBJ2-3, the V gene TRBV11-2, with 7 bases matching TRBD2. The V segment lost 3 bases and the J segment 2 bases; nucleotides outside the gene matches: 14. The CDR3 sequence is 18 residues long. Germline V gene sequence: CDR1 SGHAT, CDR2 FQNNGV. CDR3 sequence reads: CASSFRFWGGLLTDTQYF. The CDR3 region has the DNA TGTGCCAGCAGCTTCCGGTTTTGGGGGGGTCTTCTCACAGATACGCAGTATTTT. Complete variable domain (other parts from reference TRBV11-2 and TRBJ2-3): EAGVAQSPRYKIIEKRQSVAFWCNPISGHATLYWYQQILGQGPKLLIQFQNNGVVDDSQLPKDRFSAERLKGVDSTLKIQPAKLEDSAVYLCASSFRFWGGLLTDTQYFGPGTRLTVL.

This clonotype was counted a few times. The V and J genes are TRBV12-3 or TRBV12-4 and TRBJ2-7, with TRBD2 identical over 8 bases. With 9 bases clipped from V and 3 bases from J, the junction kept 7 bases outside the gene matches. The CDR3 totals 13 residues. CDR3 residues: CASRSGSLYEQYF. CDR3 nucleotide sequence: TGTGCCAGTCGAAGCGGGAGCCTCTACGAGCAGTACTTC.

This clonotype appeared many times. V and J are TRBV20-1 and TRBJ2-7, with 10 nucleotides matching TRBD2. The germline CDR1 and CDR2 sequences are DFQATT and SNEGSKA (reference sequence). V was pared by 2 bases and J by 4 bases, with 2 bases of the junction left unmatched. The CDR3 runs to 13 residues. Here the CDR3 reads CSARLAGAYEQYF. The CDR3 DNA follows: TGCAGTGCTAGACTAGCGGGAGCATACGAGCAGTACTTC.

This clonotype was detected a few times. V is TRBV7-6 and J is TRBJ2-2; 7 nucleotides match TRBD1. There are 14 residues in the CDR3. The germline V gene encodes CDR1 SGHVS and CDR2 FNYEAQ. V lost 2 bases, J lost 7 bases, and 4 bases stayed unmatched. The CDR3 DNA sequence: TGTGCCAGCAGCTTAAAGGGGGCCGGCGGGGAGCTGTTTTTT. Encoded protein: CASSLKGAGGELFF. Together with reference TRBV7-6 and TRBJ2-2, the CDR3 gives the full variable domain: GAGVSQSPRYKVTKRGQDVALRCDPISGHVSLYWYRQALGQGPEFLTYFNYEAQQDKSGLPNDRFSAERPEGSISTLTIQRTEQRDSAMYRCASSLKGAGGELFFGEGSRLTVL.

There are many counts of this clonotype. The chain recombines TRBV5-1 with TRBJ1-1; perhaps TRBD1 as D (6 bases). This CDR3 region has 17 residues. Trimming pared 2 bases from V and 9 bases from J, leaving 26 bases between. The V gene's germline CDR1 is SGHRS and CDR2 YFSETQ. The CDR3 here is CASSFSPGRTDGHKAFF. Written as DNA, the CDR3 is TGCGCCAGCAGCTTCTCGCCAGGGAGGACAGACGGACATAAAGCTTTCTTT. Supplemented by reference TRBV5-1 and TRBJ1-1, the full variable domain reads KAGVTQTPRYLIKTRGQQVTLSCSPISGHRSVSWYQQTPGQGLQFLFEYFSETQRNKGNFPGRFSGRQFSNSRSEMNVSTLELGDSALYLCASSFSPGRTDGHKAFFGQGTRLTVV.

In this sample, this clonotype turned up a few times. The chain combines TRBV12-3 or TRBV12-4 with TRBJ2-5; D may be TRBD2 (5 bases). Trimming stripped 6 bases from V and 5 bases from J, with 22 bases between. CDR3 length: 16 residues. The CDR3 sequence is CASSKTHGPRVETQYF. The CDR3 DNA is TGTGCCAGCAGCAAGACGCATGGACCGAGGGTGGAGACCCAGTACTTC.

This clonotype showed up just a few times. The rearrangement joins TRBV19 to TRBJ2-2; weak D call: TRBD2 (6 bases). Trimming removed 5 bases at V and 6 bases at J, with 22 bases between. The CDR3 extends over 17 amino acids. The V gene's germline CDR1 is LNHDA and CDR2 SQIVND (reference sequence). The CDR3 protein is CASSPYGGPGGAGELFF. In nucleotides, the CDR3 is TGTGCCAGTAGTCCCTACGGCGGGCCAGGAGGGGCCGGGGAGCTGTTTTTT.

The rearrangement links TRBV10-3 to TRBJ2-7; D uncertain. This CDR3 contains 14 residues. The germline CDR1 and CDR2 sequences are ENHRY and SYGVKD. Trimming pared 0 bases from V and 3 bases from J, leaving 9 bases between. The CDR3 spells CAISESGKFYEQYF. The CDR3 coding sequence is TGTGCCATCAGTGAGTCAGGGAAGTTCTACGAGCAGTACTTC.

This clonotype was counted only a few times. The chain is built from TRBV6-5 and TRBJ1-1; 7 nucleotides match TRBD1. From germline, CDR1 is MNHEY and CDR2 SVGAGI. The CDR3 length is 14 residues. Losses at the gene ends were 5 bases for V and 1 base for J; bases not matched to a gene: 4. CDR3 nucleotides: TGTGCCAGCAGTAACAGGGGACGGAACACTGAAGCTTTCTTT. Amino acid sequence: CASSNRGRNTEAFF.

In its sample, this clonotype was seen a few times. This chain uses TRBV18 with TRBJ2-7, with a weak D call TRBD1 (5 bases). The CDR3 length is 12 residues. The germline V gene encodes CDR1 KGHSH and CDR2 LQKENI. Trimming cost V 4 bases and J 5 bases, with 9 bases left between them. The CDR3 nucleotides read TGTGCCAGCTCACACGACAGCAACGAGCAGTACGTC. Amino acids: CASSHDSNEQYV.

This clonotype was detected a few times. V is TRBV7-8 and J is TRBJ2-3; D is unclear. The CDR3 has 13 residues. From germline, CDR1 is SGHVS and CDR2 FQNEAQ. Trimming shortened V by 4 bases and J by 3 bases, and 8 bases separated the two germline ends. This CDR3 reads CASSYHRTDTQYF. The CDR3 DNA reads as TGTGCCAGCAGCTATCATAGGACAGATACGCAGTATTTT.

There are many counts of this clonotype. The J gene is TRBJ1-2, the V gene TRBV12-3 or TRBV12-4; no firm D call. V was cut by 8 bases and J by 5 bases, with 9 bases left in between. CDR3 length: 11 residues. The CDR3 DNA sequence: TGTGCCAGCTCTGGTCGTTATGGCTACACCTTC. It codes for CASSGRYGYTF.

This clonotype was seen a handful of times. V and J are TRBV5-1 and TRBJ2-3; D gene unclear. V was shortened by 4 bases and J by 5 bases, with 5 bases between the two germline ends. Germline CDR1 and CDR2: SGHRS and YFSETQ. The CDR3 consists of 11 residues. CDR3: CASSNRDTQYF. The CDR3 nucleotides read TGCGCCAGCAGCAACAGAGATACGCAGTATTTT.

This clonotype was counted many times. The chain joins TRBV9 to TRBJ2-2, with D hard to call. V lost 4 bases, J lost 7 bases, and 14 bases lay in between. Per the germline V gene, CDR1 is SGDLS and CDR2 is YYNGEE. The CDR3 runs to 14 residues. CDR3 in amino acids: CASSFPQWGGELFF. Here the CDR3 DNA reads TGTGCCAGCAGCTTTCCCCAGTGGGGCGGGGAGCTGTTTTTT.

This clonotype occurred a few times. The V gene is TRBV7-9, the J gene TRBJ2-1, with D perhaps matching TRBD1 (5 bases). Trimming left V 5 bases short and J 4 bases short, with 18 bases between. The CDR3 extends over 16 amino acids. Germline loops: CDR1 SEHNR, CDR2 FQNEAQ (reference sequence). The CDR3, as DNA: TGTGCCAGCAGCGGACCAGGGTTATCCCTTTACAATGAGCAGTTCTTC. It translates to CASSGPGLSLYNEQFF.

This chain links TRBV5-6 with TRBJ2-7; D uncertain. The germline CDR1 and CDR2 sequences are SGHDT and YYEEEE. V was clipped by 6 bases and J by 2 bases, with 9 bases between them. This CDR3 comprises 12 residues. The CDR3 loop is CASMGRAYEQYF. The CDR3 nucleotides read TGTGCCAGCATGGGTAGGGCCTACGAGCAGTACTTC.

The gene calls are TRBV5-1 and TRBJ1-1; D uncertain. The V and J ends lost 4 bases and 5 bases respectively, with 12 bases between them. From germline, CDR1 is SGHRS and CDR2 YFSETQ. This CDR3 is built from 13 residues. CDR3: CASSPGPGTEAFF. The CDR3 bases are TGCGCCAGCAGCCCGGGTCCGGGAACTGAAGCTTTCTTT.

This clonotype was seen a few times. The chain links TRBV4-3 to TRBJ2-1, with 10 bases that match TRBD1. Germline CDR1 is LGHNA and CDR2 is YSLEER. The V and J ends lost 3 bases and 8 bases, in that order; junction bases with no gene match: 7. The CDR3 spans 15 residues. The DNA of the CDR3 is TGCGCCAGCAGCCAGGGGACAGGGGTCTGGGATGAGCAGTTCTTC. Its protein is CASSQGTGVWDEQFF.

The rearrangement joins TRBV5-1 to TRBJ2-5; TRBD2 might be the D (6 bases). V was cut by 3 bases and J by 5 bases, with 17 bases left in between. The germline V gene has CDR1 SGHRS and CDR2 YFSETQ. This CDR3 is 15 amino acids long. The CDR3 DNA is TGCGCCAGCAGCTACGGAAGTACTAGCTCGGAGACCCAGTACTTC. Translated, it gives CASSYGSTSSETQYF.

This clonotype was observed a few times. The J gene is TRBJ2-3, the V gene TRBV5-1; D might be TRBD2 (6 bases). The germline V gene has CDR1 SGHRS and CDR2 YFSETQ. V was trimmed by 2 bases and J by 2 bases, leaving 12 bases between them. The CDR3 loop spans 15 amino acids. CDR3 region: CASSFGGVDTDTQYF. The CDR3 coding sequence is TGCGCCAGCAGCTTCGGCGGGGTGGACACAGATACGCAGTATTTT. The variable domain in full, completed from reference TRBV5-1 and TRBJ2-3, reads KAGVTQTPRYLIKTRGQQVTLSCSPISGHRSVSWYQQTPGQGLQFLFEYFSETQRNKGNFPGRFSGRQFSNSRSEMNVSTLELGDSALYLCASSFGGVDTDTQYFGPGTRLTVL.

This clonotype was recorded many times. The CDR3 DNA reads as TGCAGCGTTGGCAGGGGGAACACTGAAGCTTTCTTT. As protein: CSVGRGNTEAFF. This rearrangement joins TRBV29-1 to TRBJ1-1; perhaps TRBD1 as D (6 bases). This CDR3 comprises 12 residues. CDR1 is SQVTM, CDR2 ANQGSEA, per germline. The V end was cut by 4 bases, the J end by 1 base, with 7 bases between. The full variable domain, its missing parts supplied by reference TRBV29-1 and TRBJ1-1, is SAVISQKPSRDICQRGTSLTIQCQVDSQVTMMFWYRQQPGQSLTLIATANQGSEATYESGFVIDKFPISRPNLTFSTLTVSNMSPEDSSIYLCSVGRGNTEAFFGQGTRLTVV.